This entry describes one T cell receptor beta chain. Its antigen is unknown. Sequenced with the Oncomine TCR Beta short-read assay was DNA taken from cultured CD4+ T cells. One entry per CDR3 protein results from TCRdb running MiXCR on the PCR reads. The table has under 20,000 distinct CDR3 sequences, about three fifths seen once. As for treatment: approximately nine-day PBMC culture with coronavirus spike peptide pools or control peptides (ViraFEST assay). ViraFEST used peptide pools to expand antigen-specific T cells, then sequenced TCRs. The data were taken from a study of vaccination and CD4 T cells after COVID-19. Study-wide background: Post-vaccine sampling followed dose two by a median approximately 70 days (range 14 to 241). Overlapping SARS-CoV-2, HCoV-NL63, HCoV-OC43 and HCoV-229E spike peptides stimulated the cells.

This sequence was found in a human donor who had recovered from COVID-19. The source material was CD4+ T cells from blood, cultured in vitro.

The chain's CDR3 is CSARDGYTEAFF. CDR3 DNA sequence: TGCAGTGCTAGAGATGGATACACTGAAGCTTTCTTT. The V gene is TRBV20-1, the J gene TRBJ1-1; no clear D. CDR3 length: 12 amino acids. The germline gives CDR1 DFQATT, CDR2 SNEGSKA (reference sequence). Trimming removed 0 bases at V and 3 bases at J, with 5 bases between.